This TCR beta chain was retrieved from a study of cytomegalovirus exposure and HLA in healthy donors. This clone was detected a few times. Its specificity is unknown. Study-level results: Most TCRs appeared rarely, but some public TCRs recurred in many donors.

The table came from immunoSEQ multiplex PCR; TCRdb's copy has only in-frame clones and leaves some out. The repertoire holds 150,000 to 170,000 clones, with around 83% as singletons. The donors were members of the validation cohort comprising 100 to 150 subjects, separate from the roughly 680-subject first cohort. This clonotype originated in a human donor in good health. What was sequenced was PBMCs.

CDR3 coding DNA: TGTGCCAGCAGTTCCGTTGGACAGCGCTTTAATGAAAAACTGTTTTTT. This codes for CASSSVGQRFNEKLFF. This chain joins TRBV6-5 and TRBJ1-4; D possibly corresponds to TRBD1 (6 bases). Germline CDR1 is MNHEY and CDR2 is SVGAGI. The CDR3 has 16 amino acids. Trimming removed 4 bases at V and 4 bases at J, with 16 bases between.